The 8 T cell receptor beta chains listed next were all sequenced from one sample in a study of T-cell memory formation after mild COVID-19 (dated by TCRdb to about 2021). Libraries were built with 5' RACE. Reads for this sample came from an Illumina NovaSeq 6000. Using fastp at Q25 and MiXCR, TCRdb reprocessed the public reads and kept productive beta chains. All rows with the same CDR3 protein become a single entry with the most common DNA and genes. This sample has 250,000 to 400,000 distinct CDR3 sequences in its table, and roughly an eighth of those were observed once. Clones ranked in the top ten supply roughly 21% of the sample. Sample: PBMCs or a T cell subset sorted from them (not recorded which). These receptors were collected from a man aged 18 to 30 who had mild COVID-19 (a few samples of this study predate the infection). The sample titles of this study are shuffled in the database, so cell type and time point are left out; the donor was told from shared clones.

The genes are TRBV19 and TRBJ1-2; TRBD1 is a possible D gene (6 bases). The CDR3 has 16 residues. Germline loops: CDR1 LNHDA, CDR2 SQIVND (reference sequence). Trimming cost V 0 bases and J 4 bases, with 15 bases left between them. CDR3: CASSIEAWQGSYGYTF. The CDR3, as DNA: TGTGCCAGTAGTATAGAGGCTTGGCAGGGGAGCTATGGCTACACCTTC.

This clonotype has just a few counts. The rearrangement links TRBV4-1 to TRBJ1-6, with a possible D match to TRBD1 (5 bases). Trimming shortened V by 1 base and J by 7 bases, and 8 bases separated the two germline ends. Germline-derived CDR1 and CDR2 are MGHRA and YSYEKL. CDR3 size: 14 residues. The CDR3 protein is CASSQGRTNSPLHF. The CDR3 DNA is TGCGCCAGCAGCCAAGGACGGACAAATTCACCCCTCCACTTT.

This clonotype was counted a few times. The genes are TRBV12-3 or TRBV12-4 and TRBJ2-2; no definite D call. This CDR3 comprises 14 residues. Between the trimmed V and J ends, which lost 3 bases and 2 bases, there was a span of 7 bases. The CDR3 sequence: CASSLRLNTGELFF. The CDR3 DNA is TGTGCCAGCAGTTTGAGGCTTAACACCGGGGAGCTGTTTTTT.

This clonotype has more than one count but fewer than ten. The gene calls are TRBV23-1 and TRBJ1-1, with a possible D match to TRBD1 (6 bases). TRBV23-1 has ORF status, its function being uncertain. V lost 1 base and J 5 bases, leaving 14 bases between the germline ends. This CDR3 is 15 amino acids long. The CDR3 DNA reads TGCGCCAGCAGTCAATTAAAGACAGGTCGGACTGAAGCTTTCTTT. Its translation: CASSQLKTGRTEAFF.

This clonotype was counted ten times or more. The chain is built from TRBV7-8 and TRBJ2-3; the D is unclear. The CDR3 runs to 17 residues. V was shortened by 5 bases and J by 1 base, with 19 bases between the two germline ends. Germline lookup yields CDR1 SGHVS and CDR2 FQNEAQ. The chain's CDR3 is CASSIRTRSSRTDTQYF. DNA of the CDR3: TGTGCCAGCAGCATCCGGACCAGATCATCCCGCACAGATACGCAGTATTTT.

As concerns this clonotype: This may be a read error, as it is one base from a much larger clone. This chain connects TRBV5-1 to TRBJ2-5; maybe TRBD2 (7 bases). This CDR3 comprises 15 residues. Germline-derived CDR1 and CDR2 are SGHRS and YFSETQ. As DNA, the CDR3 is TGCTCCAGCAGCTTGGGGGCTAGCGGAGGAGAGACCCAGTACTTC. It codes for CSSSLGASGGETQYF.

V and J are TRBV12-5 and TRBJ2-3; no clear D gene. V gave up 7 bases and J gave up 5 bases, with 7 bases separating them. The CDR3 has 11 amino acids. Germline CDR1 and CDR2: LGHNT and FRNRAP. CDR3: CASAGKDTQYF. In DNA form, the CDR3 reads TGTGCTAGTGCTGGGAAAGATACGCAGTATTTT.

The chain combines TRBV30 with TRBJ2-3; D tentatively fits TRBD1 or TRBD2 (5 bases each). This CDR3 contains 14 residues. Trimming removed 3 bases at V and 0 bases at J, with 10 bases between. Looked up from germline, CDR1 is GTSNPN and CDR2 is SVGIG (reference sequence). The CDR3 spells CAWRRGGSTDTQYF. CDR3 DNA: TGTGCCTGGAGGAGGGGCGGTAGCACAGATACGCAGTATTTT.